Below are 26 T cell receptor beta chains sequenced from a single sample in a study of regulatory T cells in long-lasting Graves disease. According to the study, TCR beta libraries were built with iRepertoire HTBI primers and CDR3-region Arm-PCR. TCRdb reanalysed the multiplex PCR reads using MiXCR and keeps one entry per CDR3 protein. The sample has roughly 420,000 distinct CDR3 sequences, 12% to 15% seen once; the top ten hold approximately 15%. Regarding time point: newly diagnosed GD, antithyroid drugs for less than 3 months. Researchers made the TCR library from RNA that was extracted from PBMCs. These data were likewise used in another study, on T cells in Graves' hyperthyroidism and ophthalmopathy.

Sequencing used peripheral blood mononuclear cells (PBMCs), obtained at new diagnosis, from a patient treated with antithyroid drugs. The receptors were gathered from a woman in her fifties or sixties with Graves disease.

Notes on this clonotype: This may come from a read error, since a much larger clone is one base off. V usage is TRBV5-8 and J usage is TRBJ2-7; a weak D match, TRBD2 (6 bases). The CDR3 is 13 residues long. Germline values: CDR1 SGHTS, CDR2 YDEGEE. V was pared by 7 bases and J by 5 bases, with 16 bases between. CDR3: CASFWGESHEQYF. CDR3 in DNA: TGTGCCAGCTTTTGGGGGGAAAGCCACGAGCAGTACTTC.

This clonotype was seen more than once but under ten times. The chain employs TRBV6-5 and TRBJ2-1, with 11 nucleotides matching TRBD2. The germline CDR1 and CDR2 sequences are MNHEY and SVGAGI. Losses at the gene ends were 0 bases for V and 3 bases for J; bases not matched to a gene: 4. The CDR3 contains 17 residues. The CDR3 region is CASSYSSGLAVYNEQFF. CDR3 coding DNA: TGTGCCAGCAGTTACTCCTCGGGACTAGCGGTCTACAATGAGCAGTTCTTC.

A few counts support this clonotype. The gene calls are TRBV28 and TRBJ2-1; 15 nucleotides match TRBD2. In germline, CDR1 is MDHEN, CDR2 SYDVKM. Losses at the gene ends were 4 bases for V and 0 bases for J; bases not matched to a gene: 7. This CDR3 has 19 residues. CDR3 sequence reads: CASSSPGLAGGISYNEQFF. The CDR3 nucleotides read TGTGCCAGCAGTTCCCCGGGACTAGCGGGAGGTATCTCCTACAATGAGCAGTTCTTC.

This chain links TRBV30 with TRBJ2-7; D possibly uses TRBD1 or TRBD2 (5 bases each). CDR1 is GTSNPN and CDR2 is SVGIG in the germline V gene (reference sequence). V dropped 8 bases and J dropped 4 bases, with 15 bases sitting between them. The CDR3 covers 12 residues. The CDR3 spells CAGTARGYEQYF. Here the CDR3 DNA reads TGTGCCGGGACCGCACGGGGTTACGAGCAGTACTTC.

In this sample, this clonotype turned up many times. This chain connects TRBV5-1 to TRBJ1-1, with unresolved D. The V gene's germline CDR1 is SGHRS and CDR2 YFSETQ. This CDR3 has 15 amino acids. Trimming shortened V by 0 bases and J by 6 bases, and 15 bases separated the two germline ends. The CDR3 nucleotides read TGCGCCAGCAGCTTGGTTCCGGGTGTGATACCTGAAGCTTTCTTT. It yields the protein CASSLVPGVIPEAFF. Drawing the rest from reference TRBV5-1 and TRBJ1-1, the complete variable domain is KAGVTQTPRYLIKTRGQQVTLSCSPISGHRSVSWYQQTPGQGLQFLFEYFSETQRNKGNFPGRFSGRQFSNSRSEMNVSTLELGDSALYLCASSLVPGVIPEAFFGQGTRLTVV.

In this sample, this clonotype turned up a few times. This chain's CDR3 is CASSTTGLQETQYF. Here the CDR3 DNA reads TGTGCCAGTAGTACCACAGGCCTTCAAGAGACCCAGTACTTC. The chain is built from TRBV19 and TRBJ2-5; possibly TRBD1 for D (5 bases). Germline V gives CDR1 LNHDA, CDR2 SQIVND (reference sequence). This CDR3 is 14 amino acids long. V lost 4 bases and J lost 2, with 11 bases in between.

Here the CDR3 DNA reads TGCAGCGCCCAAGCGGCGAGGAACACTGAAGCTTTCTTT. This gives the protein CSAQAARNTEAFF. This chain connects TRBV29-1 to TRBJ1-1; the D is unclear. The germline V gene encodes CDR1 SQVTM and CDR2 ANQGSEA. The V gene lost 7 bases and the J gene lost 1 base, with 13 bases spanning the gap. The CDR3 has 13 amino acids.

This clonotype was observed at least ten times. The gene calls are TRBV27 and TRBJ1-2; D is undetermined. V was trimmed by 3 bases and J by 5 bases, leaving 10 bases between them. From germline, CDR1 is MNHEY and CDR2 SMNVEV (reference sequence). There are 13 residues in the CDR3. The CDR3 DNA follows: TGTGCCAGCAGTTTGGCCAGGAATTATGGCTACACCTTC. Protein sequence: CASSLARNYGYTF.

V is TRBV6-1 and J is TRBJ1-6; 7 bases fit TRBD1. This CDR3 has 14 residues. The J segment lost 6 bases and the V segment lost 10 bases, leaving 9 bases of the junction unmatched. Germline V gene data show CDR1 as MNHNS and CDR2 as SASEGT. CDR3 residues: CANKNDRANSPLHF. CDR3 nucleotide sequence: TGTGCCAACAAAAATGACAGGGCTAATTCACCCCTCCACTTT.

With respect to this clonotype: The junction departs from the called germline gene at one end, perhaps through a read error. The rearrangement joins TRBV12-3 or TRBV12-4 to TRBJ2-7; 8 bases agree with TRBD2. This CDR3 comprises 15 residues. The chain's CDR3 is CASSFSGRATTEQHF. CDR3 coding DNA: TGTGCCAGCAGTTTTTCCGGGAGGGCCACTACCGAGCAGCACTTC.

This chain connects TRBV7-3 to TRBJ2-1, with 11 bases identical to TRBD2. This CDR3 spans 16 amino acids. V was clipped by 5 bases and J by 7 bases; unmatched bases: 10. CDR1 SGHTA and CDR2 FQGTGA come from the germline V gene. CDR3 residues: CASSQTSGSSRNEQFF. For the CDR3, the DNA is TGTGCCAGCAGCCAAACTAGCGGGAGTTCAAGAAATGAGCAGTTCTTC.

This clonotype was seen at least ten times. The chain recombines TRBV3-1 with TRBJ2-5; D possibly corresponds to TRBD1 (6 bases). This CDR3 spans 14 amino acids. The germline gives CDR1 LGHDT, CDR2 YNNKEL (reference sequence). Trimming left V 4 bases short and J 0 bases short, with 9 bases between. The CDR3 DNA reads as TGTGCCAGCAGCCCATGGACAGACCAAGAGACCCAGTACTTC. Translated: CASSPWTDQETQYF.

This clonotype has more than one count but fewer than ten. The V call is TRBV6-2 or TRBV6-3, the J call TRBJ2-1; D is uncertain. This CDR3 has 15 amino acids. Germline assignment: CDR1 MNHEY and CDR2 SVGEGT. V was shortened by 6 bases and J by 10 bases, with 22 bases between the two germline ends. As DNA, the CDR3 is TGTGCCAGCAGAGTTAGGCGTGATGGCACGAAGGAGCAGTTCTTC. This codes for CASRVRRDGTKEQFF.

The chain joins TRBV29-1 to TRBJ1-2, with TRBD1 identical over 7 bases. The V and J ends lost 0 bases and 8 bases, in that order; junction bases with no gene match: 9. Per germline, CDR1 SQVTM and CDR2 ANQGSEA. The CDR3 runs 14 residues. The CDR3, as DNA: TGCAGCGTTGAAGAAGGGGAGACAGGGAACGGCTACACCTTC. It encodes CSVEEGETGNGYTF.

This clonotype was detected a few times. This chain connects TRBV11-2 to TRBJ2-7; 7 nucleotides align to TRBD2. Trimming cost V 1 base and J 2 bases; bases outside gene matches: 8. Germline V gives CDR1 SGHAT, CDR2 FQNNGV. This CDR3 spans 16 amino acids. DNA of the CDR3: TGTGCCAGCAGCTTAGTCCCCCGGGGGGAACCCTACGAGCAGTACTTC. Translating it yields CASSLVPRGEPYEQYF.

Turning to this clonotype: This sequence may be a read error, since a much larger clone differs from it by one base. The V gene is TRBV10-1, the J gene TRBJ2-7; weak D call: TRBD1 (5 bases). Germline CDR1 is WNHNN and CDR2 is SYGVQD (reference sequence). CDR3 size: 13 residues. CDR3: CASRSGQGYERYF. DNA for the CDR3: TGCGCCAGCAGGTCCGGCCAGGGCTACGAGCGGTACTTC.

This clonotype was detected only a few times. This chain joins TRBV19 and TRBJ2-5, with D maybe TRBD2 (6 bases). Trimming cost V 10 bases and J 0 bases, with 15 bases left between them. CDR3 length: 14 amino acids. The germline V gene has CDR1 LNHDA and CDR2 SQIVND (reference sequence). Here the CDR3 reads CATGTDHNQETQYF. The CDR3 nucleotides read TGTGCCACTGGGACTGATCATAACCAAGAGACCCAGTACTTC. Drawing the rest from reference TRBV19 and TRBJ2-5, the complete variable domain is DGGITQSPKYLFRKEGQNVTLSCEQNLNHDAMYWYRQDPGQGLRLIYYSQIVNDFQKGDIAEGYSVSREKKESFPLTVTSAQKNPTAFYLCATGTDHNQETQYFGPGTRLLVL.

Comment on this clonotype: A read error may be the cause here, since a much bigger clone is one base away. The V call is TRBV7-2, the J call TRBJ1-2; 8 bases are shared with TRBD1. The CDR3 consists of 12 residues. The germline CDR1 and CDR2 sequences are SGHTA and FQGNSA. CDR3 coding DNA: TGTGCCAGCACAGGGGGCGGCTATGGCCACACCTTC. Its protein is CASTGGGYGHTF.

This clonotype was seen repeatedly, ten times or more. V is TRBV2 and J is TRBJ2-7, with D possibly being TRBD1 (6 bases). The CDR3 consists of 13 residues. Trimming removed 6 bases from V and 4 bases from J, with 13 bases in between. Germline V gene data show CDR1 as SNHLY and CDR2 as FYNNEI. CDR3 nucleotides: TGTGCCAGCAGCAGCACAGGGTTATACGAGCAGTACTTC. This codes for CASSSTGLYEQYF.

The sample holds many counts of this clonotype. The J gene is TRBJ2-1, the V gene TRBV6-1, with 14 bases lining up with TRBD2. CDR1 is MNHNS and CDR2 is SASEGT in the germline V gene. V was pared by 5 bases and J by 7 bases, with 7 bases of the junction left unmatched. The CDR3 is 16 amino acids. The CDR3, as DNA: TGTGCCAGCAGTACCTACGGGACTAGCGGGAGTAATGAGCAGTTCTTC. Translating it yields CASSTYGTSGSNEQFF.

The table lists this clonotype with many counts. At one of its ends the junction is not consistent with the germline gene, which may arise from a read error. The rearrangement uses TRBV2 and TRBJ1-5; possible D gene TRBD1, 5 bases. Per germline, CDR1 SNHLY and CDR2 FYNNEI. The CDR3 consists of 15 residues. CDR3 DNA sequence: TGTGCCAGCAGCGAAGGACATTACGGAAATCAGCCCCAGCATTTT. Its protein is CASSEGHYGNQPQHF. The full variable domain, in which reference TRBV2 and TRBJ1-5 provide the parts outside the CDR3, is EPEVTQTPSHQVTQMGQEVILRCVPISNHLYFYWYRQILGQKVEFLVSFYNNEISEKSEIFDDQFSVERPDGSNFTLKIRSTKLEDSAMYFCASSEGHYGNQPQHFGDGTRLSIL.

This clonotype was observed at least ten times. The V gene is TRBV20-1, the J gene TRBJ2-5; TRBD2 matches at 14 bases. Germline V gene data show CDR1 as DFQATT and CDR2 as SNEGSKA (reference sequence). With V trimmed by 6 bases and J by 4 bases, 10 bases remained unmatched. The CDR3 has 16 residues. CDR3 loop: CSAAGLAGEVAETQYF. CDR3 bases: TGCAGTGCCGCGGGACTAGCGGGAGAGGTGGCAGAGACCCAGTACTTC.

This clonotype was seen at least ten times. The chain combines TRBV10-3 with TRBJ2-1, with D unclear. This CDR3 contains 14 residues. V was pared by 3 bases and J by 0 bases, with 6 bases between. Germline CDR1 is ENHRY and CDR2 is SYGVKD. CDR3 sequence (DNA): TGTGCCATCAGTGACTACCCCTCCTACAATGAGCAGTTCTTC. This encodes CAISDYPSYNEQFF.

The chain carries TRBV20-1 and TRBJ2-3; unclear D gene. Germline V gene lookup returns CDR1 DFQATT and CDR2 SNEGSKA (reference sequence). The V end was cut by 0 bases, the J end by 1 base, with 14 bases between. This CDR3 spans 16 amino acids. The CDR3 protein is CSARDRHKAGTDTQYF. CDR3 bases: TGCAGTGCTAGAGATCGACATAAGGCCGGCACAGATACGCAGTATTTT.

This clonotype was seen repeatedly, ten times or more. Here the CDR3 DNA reads TGTGCCAGCAGTTTACTCAGGGATGAGCAGTTCTTC. It translates to CASSLLRDEQFF. The chain combines TRBV28 with TRBJ2-1; TRBD1 might be the D (5 bases). Trimming removed 2 bases from V and 8 bases from J, with 7 bases in between. The CDR3 covers 12 residues. The V gene's germline CDR1 is MDHEN and CDR2 SYDVKM.

This clonotype was counted between two and nine times. This chain uses TRBV18 with TRBJ1-1; no clear D. The V end lost 0 bases, the J end lost 1 base, and 12 bases lay between the germline ends. There are 16 residues in the CDR3. Germline CDR1 reads KGHSH; CDR2 reads LQKENI. This chain's CDR3 is CASSPPWQARNTEAFF. CDR3 DNA: TGTGCCAGCTCACCACCTTGGCAGGCCCGGAACACTGAAGCTTTCTTT.